These 8 T cell receptor beta chains were all obtained from the same sample, sequenced in a study of CD8 T cells in Susac syndrome. cDNA came from about 0.46 to 1 ug RNA primed by random hexamers. TCRdb reprocessed the immunoSEQ multiplex PCR reads via MiXCR and lists one record per CDR3 protein. The sample includes about 290,000 distinct CDR3 sequences, approximately 85% of them seen just once. The sequenced sample consisted of CD8+ T cells from PBMCs. These receptors were obtained from a human donor with multiple sclerosis.

The gene calls are TRBV29-1 and TRBJ2-1; 7 positions match TRBD2. The CDR3 has 14 amino acids. The V and J ends lost 2 bases and 5 bases, in that order; junction bases with no gene match: 6. The germline gives CDR1 SQVTM, CDR2 ANQGSEA. CDR3 sequence: CSVERAGEHNEQFF. CDR3 bases: TGCAGCGTTGAAAGGGCGGGAGAGCACAATGAGCAGTTCTTC.

The rearrangement links TRBV29-1 to TRBJ2-3; D is unclear. The CDR3 has 13 amino acids. Germline V CDR1 and CDR2: SQVTM, ANQGSEA. V lost 4 bases and J 0 bases, leaving 8 bases between the germline ends. CDR3 sequence reads: CSVGTPSTDTQYF. CDR3 DNA sequence: TGCAGCGTTGGCACCCCTAGCACAGATACGCAGTATTTT.

This sequence joins TRBV4-3 and TRBJ2-5, with D unresolved. This CDR3 spans 14 amino acids. Trimming stripped 1 base from V and 4 bases from J, with 10 bases between. CDR1 is LGHNA, CDR2 YSLEER, per germline. The CDR3 nucleotides read TGCGCCAGCAGCCAAGGTCAAGTTCGAGAGACCCAGTACTTC. As protein: CASSQGQVRETQYF.

Remarks on this clonotype: At one boundary the junction diverges from the germline segment, which might be a read error. V and J are TRBV20-1 and TRBJ2-5; no reliable D call. This CDR3 is built from 14 residues. Germline lookup yields CDR1 DFQATT and CDR2 SNEGSKA (reference sequence). CDR3 coding DNA: TGCAGTGCTAGGGGTGTCCCTTCACAAGGGACCCAGTACTTC. Translating gives CSARGVPSQGTQYF.

The chain carries TRBV7-2 and TRBJ2-7, with D possibly being TRBD1 or TRBD2 (5 bases each). The V gene's germline CDR1 is SGHTA and CDR2 FQGNSA. With 0 bases removed from V and 3 bases from J, the gap between germline ends came to 12 bases. This CDR3 contains 15 residues. The CDR3 sequence is CASSLALTGGYEQYF. In DNA form, the CDR3 reads TGTGCCAGCAGCTTAGCCCTGACTGGGGGCTACGAGCAGTACTTC. Looking up the rest from reference TRBV7-2 and TRBJ2-7 gives the full variable domain: GAGVSQSPSNKVTEKGKDVELRCDPISGHTALYWYRQSLGQGLEFLIYFQGNSAPDKSGLPSDRFSAERTGGSVSTLTIQRTQQEDSAVYLCASSLALTGGYEQYFGPGTRLTVT.

The gene calls are TRBV20-1 and TRBJ2-1; a weak D match, TRBD2 (5 bases). V lost 5 bases and J 1 base, leaving 15 bases between the germline ends. Germline CDR1 and CDR2: DFQATT and SNEGSKA (reference sequence). The CDR3 extends over 15 amino acids. This chain's CDR3 is CSARWRRVSYNEQFF. The CDR3 DNA is TGCAGTGCTCGCTGGAGGCGGGTATCCTACAATGAGCAGTTCTTC.

The chain uses TRBV12-3 or TRBV12-4 and TRBJ1-1, with D possibly being TRBD1 (6 bases). V was clipped by 5 bases and J by 8 bases, with 21 bases between them. The CDR3 totals 15 residues. Written as DNA, the CDR3 is TGTGCCAGCAGTCCCCGGGACACCCTTGCTGCGGAAGCTTTCTTT. It specifies CASSPRDTLAAEAFF.

V usage is TRBV20-1 and J usage is TRBJ2-3; 7 nucleotides align to TRBD2. The CDR3 is made up of 17 amino acids. The V and J ends lost 3 bases and 4 bases, in that order; junction bases with no gene match: 16. CDR1 is DFQATT, CDR2 SNEGSKA, per germline (reference sequence). This CDR3 reads CSARSSGVAGVPDTQYF. CDR3 sequence (DNA): TGCAGTGCTAGGTCCTCGGGGGTCGCGGGAGTCCCAGATACGCAGTATTTT.